The clone carrying this T cell receptor (beta chain) was counted at least ten times. The antigen remains undetermined. The record originates from a study of T cells in Graves' hyperthyroidism and ophthalmopathy. Amplified TCR beta CDR3 regions came from RNA transcripts. A set of HTBI primers served as the primers for a first-round RT-PCR of the TCR CDR3. TCRdb reprocessed the multiplex PCR reads with MiXCR, giving one entry per CDR3 protein. The table records about 610,000 distinct CDR3 sequences, 14% to 15% of them present only once. The CDR3 is 16 residues long. With 0 bases clipped from V and 4 bases from J, the junction kept 10 bases outside the gene matches. CDR1 is SGHRS and CDR2 is YFSETQ in the germline V gene. Notes on the study in general: Most thyroid-expanded clonotypes above 0.001 were also found in blood.

PBMCs were derived from about 9.1 ml fresh peripheral blood. This sequence joins TRBV5-1 and TRBJ2-7, with 7 bases that match TRBD2. The sequenced sample consisted of blood. This clonotype originated in a middle-aged woman with Graves' ophthalmopathy. CDR3 nucleotide sequence: TGCGCCAGCAGCTTGGGTGTACTAGCGAAAACTTACGAGCAGTACTTC. Protein: CASSLGVLAKTYEQYF. The entire variable domain, with the rest obtained from reference TRBV5-1 and TRBJ2-7, is as follows: KAGVTQTPRYLIKTRGQQVTLSCSPISGHRSVSWYQQTPGQGLQFLFEYFSETQRNKGNFPGRFSGRQFSNSRSEMNVSTLELGDSALYLCASSLGVLAKTYEQYFGPGTRLTVT.